This entry is about one T cell receptor (beta chain). V lost 2 bases, J lost 1 base, and 11 bases lay in between. Germline CDR1 SGHTA, CDR2 FQGTGA. This CDR3 has 15 residues. The source of the sample is a study of low-dose radiotherapy and immunotherapy resistance in tumors. Primers used for first-strand cDNA, a TRAV- and TRBV-specific set, covered both alpha and beta chains. The PCR that amplified TCRs ran for 20 to 25 cycles, relying on a constant-region primer and a V-primer adapter. Via MiXCR, TCRdb re-called the reads, giving one row per CDR3 protein. The sample yields approximately 14,000 distinct CDR3 sequences, about 74% seen once.

This receptor was obtained from a human donor with advanced metastatic prostate, ovarian, gallbladder or colorectal cancer (not recorded which). This table probably holds off-target reads from a library built for another chain. The chain joins TRBV7-3 to TRBJ1-1; D perhaps matches TRBD1 (5 bases). The CDR3 coding sequence is TGTGCCAGCAGCTTAGATGGACATTGGAACACTGAAGCTTTCTTT. Translation: CASSLDGHWNTEAFF.